This section outlines one T cell receptor (beta chain) sequence together with its context. The target antigen is unknown. These data originate in a study of identical twins. Unique molecular identifiers were in the cDNA, with template-switch universal primer binding. In TCRdb, the 5' RACE reads were re-called with MiXCR into one record per CDR3 protein. Of under 300,000 distinct CDR3 sequences in the sample, approximately 12% were seen once. The V gene end was trimmed by 1 base and the J gene end by 7 bases; junction bases not matched to a gene: 0. CDR1 and CDR2 (germline): MNHEY, SVGEGT. CDR3 length: 13 residues. Whole-study results and caveats: Zero-insertion analyses could be partly confounded by invariant MAIT and iNKT cells.

These data also formed part of another study, on yellow fever vaccine responses in identical twins.

V gene TRBV6-2 or TRBV6-3 combines with J gene TRBJ2-2, with TRBD1 matching over 7 bases. The source of this sequence is a woman between 18 and 30 years old in good health. The sequenced sample was memory (CD45RO+) T cells sorted from blood. CDR3 in DNA: TGTGCCAGCAGTTACTACAGGGGCGGGGAGCTGTTTTTT. Translated, it gives CASSYYRGGELFF.